These T cell receptor beta chains were read from a single sample in a study of shared clonotypes between healthy human individuals. Data came from immunoSEQ multiplex PCR; TCRdb stores just in-frame clones and leaves some out. Here the sample spans some 2.3 million clones, over 90% being singletons. The source material was naive CD4+ T cells from PBMCs. The receptors were gathered from a man aged 18 to 30 in good health. Some clones in this sample may be carry-over from other donors' samples. Both conserved end residues are part of each CDR3. D genes are given only for firm matches. Expanded clones get a size class; other rows say once, few or many, or leave the size out.

-	-	TRBV7-7	TRBJ2-2	TGTGCCAGCAGCCTCAGGTTGGGGAACACCGGGGAGCTGTTTTTT	CASSLRLGNTGELFF
TRBD2	-	TRBV18	TRBJ2-1	TGTGCCAGCTCACCACGGCGGGAGAACAATGAGCAGTTCTTC	CASSPRRENNEQFF
-	-	TRBV28	TRBJ2-1	TGTGCCAGCAGTCCCCCGACCTACAATGAGCAGTTCTTC	CASSPPTYNEQFF
-	-	TRBV6-1	TRBJ2-1	TGTGCCAGCAGTCCTACATCGATACGACAGGCGAAGCAGTTCTTC	CASSPTSIRQAKQFF
TRBD2	-	TRBV11-2	TRBJ2-1	TGTGCCAGCACCCACCGGCGGGAGCCTTCCTACAATGAGCAGTTCTTC	CASTHRREPSYNEQFF
-	-	TRBV5-6	TRBJ2-3	TGTGCCAGCAACCCCTGGAGCGGTGCCGTTACAGATACGCAGTATTTT	CASNPWSGAVTDTQYF
TRBD1	-	TRBV6-1	TRBJ2-5	TGTGCCAGCACCGACAGGGCAAAGACCCAGTACTTC	CASTDRAKTQYF
-	-	TRBV28	TRBJ2-7	TGTGCCAGCAGTTTCCCACCAGGGGTATACGAGCAGTACTTC	CASSFPPGVYEQYF
TRBD1	-	TRBV7-8	TRBJ1-3	TGTGCCAGCAGCTCACGACCGGGACAGGGAGCTGGAAACACCATATATTTT	CASSSRPGQGAGNTIYF
-	-	TRBV29-1	TRBJ1-2	TGCAGCGTTTTCGGTGGGGCAAGAAGCTATGGCTACACCTTC	CSVFGGARSYGYTF
TRBD2	-	TRBV6-6	TRBJ2-7	TGTGCCAGCAGACTAGCGGGAGCCTCCTACGAGCAGTACTTC	CASRLAGASYEQYF
TRBD1	-	TRBV28	TRBJ1-2	TGTGCCAGCAGTTCCCCCTCGGCAGGGGGCCCCGACTATGGCTACACCTTC	CASSSPSAGGPDYGYTF
-	-	TRBV18	TRBJ1-3	TGTGCCAGCTCACCACTCGGTACCCTAATCTCTGGAAACACCATATATTTT	CASSPLGTLISGNTIYF
-	-	TRBV28	TRBJ2-7	TGTGCCAGCAGTTCCTCCAAACCGGCGGGGGAGCAGTACTTC	CASSSSKPAGEQYF
TRBD1	-	TRBV27	TRBJ1-2	TGTGCCAGCAAAGGGGGCTCAGGGGGAGCTAACTATGGCTACACCTTC	CASKGGSGGANYGYTF
-	-	TRBV27	TRBJ1-5	TGTGCCACACGGCCGAGGGGTAACCGGGGCTCAAGCCCGGATCAGCCCCAGCATTTT	CATRPRGNRGSSPDQPQHF
-	-	TRBV29-1	TRBJ2-1	TGCAGCGCCCAGGGGTTATCCTACAATGAGCAGTTCTTC	CSAQGLSYNEQFF
-	-	TRBV5-1	TRBJ2-3	TGCGCCAGCAGCTTGGACATAAGAACAGATACGCAGTATTTT	CASSLDIRTDTQYF
-	-	TRBV4-1	TRBJ2-7	TGCGCCAGCAGCCAAGATCCCACAGGCCTGACACCCTACGAGCAGTACTTC	CASSQDPTGLTPYEQYF
-	-	TRBV5-8	TRBJ1-2	TGTGCCAGCAGCTTGCAACCAGGGGAAATCCATGGCTACACCTTC	CASSLQPGEIHGYTF
-	-	TRBV7-8	TRBJ2-7	TGTGCCAGCAGCTTAGTCAGGCGGGATACCTACGAGCAGTACTTC	CASSLVRRDTYEQYF
-	-	TRBV10-1	TRBJ2-7	TGCGCCAGCAGCGGGCCGTCCTACGAGCAGTACTTC	CASSGPSYEQYF
-	-	TRBV28	TRBJ1-4	TGTGCCAGCAGGGGGGGGACCTTCGGGGAAAAACTGTTTTTT	CASRGGTFGEKLFF
-	once	TRBV28	TRBJ2-7	TGTGCCAGCAGTAACGGGACACCGATCGGGGAGCAGTACTTC	CASSNGTPIGEQYF
TRBD1	-	TRBV18	TRBJ1-1	TGTGCCAGCTCCAGGACAGGGGTTGGGGTGTTCGCTGAAGCTTTCTTT	CASSRTGVGVFAEAFF
-	-	TRBV6-1	TRBJ2-2	TGTGCCAGCAGTGAACAGGGAGGCATCACCGGGGAGCTGTTTTTT	CASSEQGGITGELFF
-	-	TRBV27	TRBJ2-2	TGTGCCAGCTCCAGCTCCCCCGGGGAGCTGTTTTTT	CASSSSPGELFF
-	-	TRBV6-4	TRBJ2-2	TGTGCCAGCAGTGAACGACCGGATAACACCGGGGAGCTGTTTTTT	CASSERPDNTGELFF
-	-	TRBV18	TRBJ2-7	TGTGCCAGCTCCCTTGCGGGGTCTGGCTACGAGCAGTACTTC	CASSLAGSGYEQYF
TRBD2	once	TRBV18	TRBJ2-2	TGTGCCAGCTCACCAGTAGCGGGATCGTCTCGGGGTACCGGGGAGCTGTTTTTT	CASSPVAGSSRGTGELFF
-	-	TRBV18	TRBJ2-5	TGTGCCAGCTCTCCGAGGTACCAAGAGACCCAGTACTTC	CASSPRYQETQYF
TRBD1	-	TRBV5-6	TRBJ1-2	TGTGCCAGCAGCTTGAGACAGGGGCGTCGCGGCTACACCTTC	CASSLRQGRRGYTF
-	-	TRBV7-8	TRBJ2-7	TGTGCCAGCAGCTTAGGACGCACCTACGAGCAGTACTTC	CASSLGRTYEQYF
-	-	TRBV5-1	TRBJ1-2	TGCGCCAGCAGCTCACAGGGAGGGGATGGCTACACCTTC	CASSSQGGDGYTF
-	few	TRBV28	TRBJ1-2	TGTGCCAGCAGGGATAGGCCAGGACACTCTAACTATGGCTACACCTTC	CASRDRPGHSNYGYTF
-	-	TRBV5-8	TRBJ1-2	TGTGCCAGCAGCCCGTGGGGTAACGCAGGGAGATACGACTACACCTTC	CASSPWGNAGRYDYTF
-	few	TRBV18	TRBJ1-1	TGTGCCAGCTCACCCCGGGCTCTTGGGACCACTGAAGCTTTCTTT	CASSPRALGTTEAFF
-	-	TRBV6-6	TRBJ1-1	TGTGCCAGCAGTTACTCCAATTGGGGCACTGAAGCTTTCTTT	CASSYSNWGTEAFF
-	-	TRBV7-2	TRBJ1-2	TGTGCCAGCAGCTTAGAAGCAGGTGACTATGGCTACACCTTC	CASSLEAGDYGYTF
-	-	TRBV6-1	TRBJ1-5	TGTGCCAGCAGTGAAAGGGGGTATAGCAATCAGCCCCAGCATTTT	CASSERGYSNQPQHF
-	-	TRBV5-4	TRBJ1-1	TGTGCCAGCAGCTTTCCAACCGGGACACCTACAGAAGCTTTCTTT	CASSFPTGTPTEAFF
-	-	TRBV18	TRBJ2-7	TGTGCCAGCTCACCACTCTCAGATTCCTACGAGCAGTACTTC	CASSPLSDSYEQYF
-	-	TRBV2	TRBJ1-2	TGTGCCAGCAGTGAAGGGGGGTTCTATGGCTACACCTTC	CASSEGGFYGYTF
-	-	TRBV30	TRBJ1-5	TGTGCCTGGGCCTACGGCCGCAATCAGCCCCAGCATTTT	CAWAYGRNQPQHF
TRBD2	-	TRBV10-3	TRBJ2-7	TGTGCCATCAGCCGTCCCACTAGCGGGTCCTACGAGCAGTACTTC	CAISRPTSGSYEQYF
-	-	TRBV28	TRBJ1-2	TGTGCCACCCAGCGGGGATATGGCTACACCTTC	CATQRGYGYTF
-	-	TRBV19	TRBJ2-7	TGTGCCAGTAGTATAGGGGCGTGGCGGGACGCTTTCGAGCAGTACTTC	CASSIGAWRDAFEQYF
-	once	TRBV19	TRBJ1-1	TGTGCCAGTAGTATAAGGACCTCCTCGGCGGGTGAAGCTTTCTTT	CASSIRTSSAGEAFF
-	-	TRBV5-1	TRBJ2-7	TGCGCCAGCAGCTTGGAAGGGGACTCCTACGAGCAGTACTTC	CASSLEGDSYEQYF
-	-	TRBV4-2	TRBJ2-7	TGTGCCAGCAGCCCGCAGGGATCATCCTACGAGCAGTACTTC	CASSPQGSSYEQYF
-	-	TRBV10-3	TRBJ2-5	TGTGCCATCAGTGAGAAGGCGACGGGGGAGACCCAGTACTTC	CAISEKATGETQYF
TRBD2	once	TRBV18	TRBJ2-3	TGTGCCAGCTCACCAAGACTAGCGGGAGCAGCTAGCACAGATACGCAGTATTTT	CASSPRLAGAASTDTQYF
-	-	TRBV5-1	TRBJ1-2	TGCGCCAGCGGATTACGACGGGGCGGAAGCTACACCTTC	CASGLRRGGSYTF
TRBD1	-	TRBV10-3	TRBJ2-3	TGTGCCATCAGTGCCGGGACAGGGGGCATGGATACGCAGTATTTT	CAISAGTGGMDTQYF